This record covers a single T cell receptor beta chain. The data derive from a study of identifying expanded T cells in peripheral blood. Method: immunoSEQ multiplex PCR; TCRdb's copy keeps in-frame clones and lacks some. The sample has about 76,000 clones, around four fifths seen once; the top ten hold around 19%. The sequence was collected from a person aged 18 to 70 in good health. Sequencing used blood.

As DNA, the CDR3 is TGTGCCAGCAGCTTCCCGGCCGACAACACTGAAGCTTTCTTT. It yields the protein CASSFPADNTEAFF. The chain uses TRBV7-8 and TRBJ1-1, with D hard to call. Germline V gives CDR1 SGHVS, CDR2 FQNEAQ. The CDR3 extends over 14 amino acids. The V gene lost 3 bases and the J gene lost 2 bases, with 10 bases spanning the gap.